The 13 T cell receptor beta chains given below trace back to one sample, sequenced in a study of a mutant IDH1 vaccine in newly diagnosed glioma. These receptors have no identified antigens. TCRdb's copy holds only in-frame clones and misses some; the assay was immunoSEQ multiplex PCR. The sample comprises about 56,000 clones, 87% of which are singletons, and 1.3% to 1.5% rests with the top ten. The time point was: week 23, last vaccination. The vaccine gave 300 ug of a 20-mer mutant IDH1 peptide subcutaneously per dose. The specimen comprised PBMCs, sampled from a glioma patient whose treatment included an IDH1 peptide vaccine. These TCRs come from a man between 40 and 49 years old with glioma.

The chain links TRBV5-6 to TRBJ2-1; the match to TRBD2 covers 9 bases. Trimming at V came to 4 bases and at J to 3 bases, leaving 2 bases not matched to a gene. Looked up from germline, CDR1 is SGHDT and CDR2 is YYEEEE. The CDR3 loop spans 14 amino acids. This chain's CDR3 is CASSNSGSYNEQFF. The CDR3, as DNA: TGTGCCAGCAGCAATAGCGGGAGCTACAATGAGCAGTTCTTC.

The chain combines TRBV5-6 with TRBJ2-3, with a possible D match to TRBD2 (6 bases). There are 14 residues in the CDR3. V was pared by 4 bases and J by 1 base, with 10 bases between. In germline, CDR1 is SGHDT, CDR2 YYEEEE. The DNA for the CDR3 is TGTGCCAGCAGCCCAGTAGCGGGCACAGATACGCAGTATTTT. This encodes CASSPVAGTDTQYF.

The CDR3 protein is CASSDPRPGTIDYGYTF. For the CDR3, the DNA is TGTGCCAGCAGTGACCCTCGACCGGGGACTATAGACTATGGCTACACCTTC. The rearrangement joins TRBV2 to TRBJ1-2; D possibly corresponds to TRBD1 (5 bases). Trimming shortened V by 3 bases and J by 3 bases, and 20 bases separated the two germline ends. CDR1 SNHLY and CDR2 FYNNEI come from the germline V gene. The CDR3 extends over 17 amino acids.

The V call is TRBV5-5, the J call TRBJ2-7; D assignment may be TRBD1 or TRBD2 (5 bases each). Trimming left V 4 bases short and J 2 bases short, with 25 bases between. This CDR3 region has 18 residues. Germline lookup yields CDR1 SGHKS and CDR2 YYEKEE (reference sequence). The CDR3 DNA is TGTGCCAGCAGCCAAAGGGGCGGGTTTGGGACGGTAGCCTACGAGCAGTACTTC. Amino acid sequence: CASSQRGGFGTVAYEQYF.

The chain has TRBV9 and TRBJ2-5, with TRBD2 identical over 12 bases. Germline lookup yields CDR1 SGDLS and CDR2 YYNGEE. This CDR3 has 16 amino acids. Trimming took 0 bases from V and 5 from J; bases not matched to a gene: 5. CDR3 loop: CASSVVLAGGRETQYF. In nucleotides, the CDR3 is TGTGCCAGCAGCGTAGTACTAGCGGGAGGTAGGGAGACCCAGTACTTC.

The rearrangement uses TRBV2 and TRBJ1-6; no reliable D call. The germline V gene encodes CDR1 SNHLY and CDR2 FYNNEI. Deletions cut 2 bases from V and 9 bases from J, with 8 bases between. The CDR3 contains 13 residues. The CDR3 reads CASSERVGSPLHF. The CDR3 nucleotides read TGTGCCAGCAGTGAACGGGTGGGTTCACCCCTCCACTTT.

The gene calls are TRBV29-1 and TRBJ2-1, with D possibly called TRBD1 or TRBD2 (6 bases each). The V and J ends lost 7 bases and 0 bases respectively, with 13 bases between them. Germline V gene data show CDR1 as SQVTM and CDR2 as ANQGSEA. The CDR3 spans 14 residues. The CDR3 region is CSARGRDSYNEQFF. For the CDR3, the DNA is TGCAGCGCCCGGGGGCGGGACTCCTACAATGAGCAGTTCTTC.

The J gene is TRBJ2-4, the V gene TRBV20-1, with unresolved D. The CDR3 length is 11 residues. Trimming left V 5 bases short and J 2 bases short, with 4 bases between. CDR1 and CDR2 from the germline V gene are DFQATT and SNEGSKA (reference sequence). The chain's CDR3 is CSAPTKNIQYF. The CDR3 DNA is TGCAGTGCTCCGACCAAAAACATTCAGTACTTC.

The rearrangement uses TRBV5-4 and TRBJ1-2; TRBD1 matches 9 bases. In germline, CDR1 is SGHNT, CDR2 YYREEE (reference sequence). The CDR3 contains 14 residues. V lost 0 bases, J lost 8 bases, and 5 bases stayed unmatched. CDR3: CASSLATGGGGYTF. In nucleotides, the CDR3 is TGTGCCAGCAGCTTGGCCACAGGGGGCGGCGGCTACACCTTC.

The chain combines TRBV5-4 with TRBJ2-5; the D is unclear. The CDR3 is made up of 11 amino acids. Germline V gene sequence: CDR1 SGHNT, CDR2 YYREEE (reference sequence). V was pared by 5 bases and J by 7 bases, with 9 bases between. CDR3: CASRERGTQYF. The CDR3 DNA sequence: TGTGCCAGCAGGGAACGTGGGACCCAGTACTTC.

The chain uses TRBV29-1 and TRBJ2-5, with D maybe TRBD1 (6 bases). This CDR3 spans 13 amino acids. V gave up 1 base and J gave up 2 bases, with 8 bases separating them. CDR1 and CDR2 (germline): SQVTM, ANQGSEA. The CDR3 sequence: CSVEGTDQETQYF. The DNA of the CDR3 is TGCAGCGTTGAAGGGACAGATCAAGAGACCCAGTACTTC. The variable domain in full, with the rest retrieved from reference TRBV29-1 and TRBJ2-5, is SAVISQKPSRDICQRGTSLTIQCQVDSQVTMMFWYRQQPGQSLTLIATANQGSEATYESGFVIDKFPISRPNLTFSTLTVSNMSPEDSSIYLCSVEGTDQETQYFGPGTRLLVL.

The CDR3 DNA follows: TGTGCCAGCAGCTCCAGGGGGCGCGGAGAGACCCAGTACTTC. Its translation is CASSSRGRGETQYF. V gene TRBV7-8 combines with J gene TRBJ2-5; the match to TRBD1 covers 8 bases. J was trimmed by 4 bases and V by 4 bases; bases with no gene match: 5. Germline V gene data show CDR1 as SGHVS and CDR2 as FQNEAQ. The CDR3 loop spans 14 amino acids.

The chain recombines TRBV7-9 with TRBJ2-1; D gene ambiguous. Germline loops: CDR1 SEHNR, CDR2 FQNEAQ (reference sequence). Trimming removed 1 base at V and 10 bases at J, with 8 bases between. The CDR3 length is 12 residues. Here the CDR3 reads CASSLGIGEQFF. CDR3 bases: TGTGCCAGCAGCTTAGGGATTGGGGAGCAGTTCTTC.